The clone carrying this T cell receptor beta chain was found many times. Its antigen is as yet unknown. These data come from a study of T-cell memory formation after mild COVID-19. On the study more broadly: There were largely donor-specific TCR clusters. The study's findings and limits: There were some responding clones in pre-infection memory, which suggested that cross-reactive memory had joined.

It was 5'RACE with constant-segment primers that produced the TCR alpha and TCR beta cDNA libraries, which carried sample barcodes and UMIs. MiXCR, run by TCRdb on the 5' RACE reads, gives a single entry per CDR3 protein. The sample has about 290,000 distinct CDR3 sequences; 15% are singletons. This receptor was obtained from a man in his late teens or twenties who had mild COVID-19 (a few samples of this study predate the infection). Cell type and time point are not known. The sequenced sample consisted of PBMCs or a T cell subset sorted from them (not recorded which).

CDR3 coding DNA: TGTGCCAGCGCAGGGGGCTACACTGAAGCTTTCTTT. Protein: CASAGGYTEAFF. The J gene is TRBJ1-1, the V gene TRBV12-3 or TRBV12-4; 8 nucleotides agree with TRBD1. This CDR3 region has 12 residues. V trimming: 8 bases; J trimming: 3 bases; junction bases outside the gene matches: 2.